These 30 T cell receptor beta chains were sequenced from one sample in a study of blood T cell repertoires in COVID-19. Here immunoSEQ multiplex PCR was the method, and the copy in TCRdb shows in-frame clones only, minus some. The data hold under 150,000 clones, with roughly nine tenths observed a single time. Sample: peripheral blood. The receptors stem from a man between 60 and 70 years old with COVID-19, enrolled during active disease.

The rearrangement joins TRBV12-3 or TRBV12-4 to TRBJ1-2, with TRBD1 as a possible D gene (5 bases). V lost 3 bases, J lost 6 bases, and 8 bases lay in between. The length of the CDR3 is 12 residues. The CDR3 loop reads CASSFAGNGYTF. In DNA form, the CDR3 reads TGTGCCAGCAGTTTTGCAGGGAATGGCTACACCTTC.

The V and J genes are TRBV6-5 and TRBJ2-1; no reliable D call. From germline, CDR1 is MNHEY and CDR2 SVGAGI. This CDR3 has 15 residues. Between the trimmed V and J ends, which lost 0 bases and 6 bases, there was a span of 12 bases. CDR3 sequence reads: CASSYSSNLRNEQFF. In DNA form, the CDR3 reads TGTGCCAGCAGTTACTCGAGTAACCTCCGCAATGAGCAGTTCTTC.

The chain has TRBV4-2 and TRBJ2-7; 11 nucleotides match TRBD1. Germline V gene sequence: CDR1 LGHNA, CDR2 YNFKEQ. The J segment lost 2 bases and the V segment lost 4 bases, leaving 7 bases of the junction unmatched. CDR3 size: 16 residues. The CDR3 nucleotides are TGTGCCAGCAGCCCTCAGGGGGACAGGGGGACCTACGAGCAGTACTTC. Translated, it gives CASSPQGDRGTYEQYF.

The chain is built from TRBV7-9 and TRBJ2-3; 13 positions match TRBD2. J gave up 4 bases and V 5 bases, and 9 bases lay outside the gene matches. This CDR3 spans 17 amino acids. CDR1 and CDR2 (germline): SEHNR, FQNEAQ (reference sequence). DNA for the CDR3: TGTGCCAGCAGCAGCAGACTAGCGGGAGGAGGGGCAGATACGCAGTATTTT. It yields the protein CASSSRLAGGGADTQYF.

This rearrangement joins TRBV18 to TRBJ1-4; D is unresolved. Germline CDR1 and CDR2: KGHSH and LQKENI. The CDR3 runs 14 residues. The ends were cut back, 6 bases at V and 3 bases at J, with 11 bases in the middle. The CDR3 reads CASSPRLSNEKLFF. For the CDR3, the DNA is TGTGCCAGCTCCCCTCGACTCTCTAATGAAAAACTGTTTTTT.

The V and J genes are TRBV7-9 and TRBJ1-2; D not resolved. The V gene's germline CDR1 is SEHNR and CDR2 FQNEAQ (reference sequence). Trimming pared 4 bases from V and 6 bases from J, leaving 12 bases between. This CDR3 comprises 13 residues. CDR3 DNA: TGTGCCAGCAGCTCCTCGGGGAGGAATGGCTACACCTTC. It codes for CASSSSGRNGYTF. The entire variable domain, with the rest obtained from reference TRBV7-9 and TRBJ1-2, is as follows: DTGVSQNPRHKITKRGQNVTFRCDPISEHNRLYWYRQTLGQGPEFLTYFQNEAQLEKSRLLSDRFSAERPKGSFSTLEIQRTEQGDSAMYLCASSSSGRNGYTFGSGTRLTVV.

The genes are TRBV25-1 and TRBJ2-5; possibly TRBD1 for D (6 bases). CDR1 is MGHDK, CDR2 SYGVNS, per germline. Trimming removed 3 bases from V and 5 bases from J, with 13 bases in between. The CDR3 has 14 residues. The CDR3 loop reads CASSDLTGMETQYF. CDR3 sequence (DNA): TGTGCCAGCAGTGACCTGACAGGAATGGAGACCCAGTACTTC.

The chain has TRBV4-1 and TRBJ1-5; weak D call: TRBD1 (5 bases). V lost 8 bases and J lost 0, with 11 bases in between. The CDR3 consists of 14 residues. CDR1 and CDR2 from the germline V gene are MGHRA and YSYEKL. This chain's CDR3 is CASSGWDSNQPQHF. The CDR3 DNA is TGCGCCAGCTCAGGGTGGGATAGCAATCAGCCCCAGCATTTT.

The CDR3 here is CASSPWGSNYGYTF. The CDR3 DNA reads TGTGCCAGCAGTCCTTGGGGCTCTAACTATGGCTACACCTTC. The chain employs TRBV27 and TRBJ1-2, with D possibly matching TRBD1 (5 bases). Per germline, CDR1 MNHEY and CDR2 SMNVEV (reference sequence). This CDR3 comprises 14 residues. Trimming cost V 5 bases and J 0 bases, with 10 bases left between them.

The V and J genes are TRBV7-8 and TRBJ2-1; 8 bases map to TRBD2. The CDR3 spans 18 residues. Unmatched junction bases numbered 19, after V lost 4 bases and J lost 8 bases. Germline CDR1 and CDR2: SGHVS and FQNEAQ. This chain's CDR3 is CASSSGKLGTGREDEQFF. Here the CDR3 DNA reads TGTGCCAGCAGCTCAGGAAAACTCGGGACTGGGCGGGAGGATGAGCAGTTCTTC.

This chain links TRBV5-1 with TRBJ1-1, with 7 nucleotides matching TRBD1. The CDR3 has 16 residues. V was clipped by 4 bases and J by 0 bases; unmatched bases: 9. Germline CDR1 reads SGHRS; CDR2 reads YFSETQ. This chain's CDR3 is CASSRSGGLMNTEAFF. The CDR3 DNA sequence: TGCGCCAGCAGCCGGTCAGGGGGGCTAATGAACACTGAAGCTTTCTTT.

The gene calls are TRBV7-9 and TRBJ1-3; TRBD1 agrees at 8 bases. The length of the CDR3 is 19 residues. V was clipped by 5 bases and J by 4 bases; unmatched bases: 19. Germline V lookup: CDR1 SEHNR, CDR2 FQNEAQ (reference sequence). The CDR3 protein is CASSPRGVQGAGHGNTIYF. The DNA for the CDR3 is TGTGCCAGCAGCCCTAGGGGGGTCCAGGGGGCTGGGCACGGAAACACCATATATTTT.

The chain links TRBV19 to TRBJ2-1, with a tentative D call TRBD2 (5 bases). The V and J ends lost 3 bases and 8 bases respectively, with 11 bases between them. Germline CDR1 reads LNHDA; CDR2 reads SQIVND (reference sequence). The CDR3 consists of 13 residues. The CDR3 DNA sequence: TGTGCCAGTAGTATGGATAGGCGGGATGAGCAGTTCTTC. Translation: CASSMDRRDEQFF.

The gene calls are TRBV6-8 and TRBJ1-2; D not resolved. V was trimmed by 0 bases and J by 0 bases, leaving 5 bases between them. The CDR3 sequence is 14 residues long. Germline CDR1 and CDR2: MNHGY and SAAAGT. The CDR3 reads CASSYSSANYGYTF. The CDR3 coding sequence is TGTGCCAGCAGTTACTCGTCAGCTAACTATGGCTACACCTTC.

The rearrangement links TRBV12-5 to TRBJ2-7; unclear D gene. The CDR3 is made up of 15 amino acids. CDR1 is LGHNT, CDR2 FRNRAP, per germline. Deletions cut 1 base from V and 2 bases from J, with 12 bases between. The CDR3 here is CASGLDTGPPYEQYF. DNA for the CDR3: TGTGCTAGTGGTTTGGACACGGGTCCGCCCTACGAGCAGTACTTC.

The chain joins TRBV24-1 to TRBJ2-7, with 9 bases matching TRBD1. V was pared by 5 bases and J by 7 bases, with 11 bases of the junction left unmatched. CDR3 length equals 15 residues. Looked up from germline, CDR1 is KGHDR and CDR2 is SFDVKD. CDR3 sequence: CATSGTGGWSGEQYF. DNA of the CDR3: TGTGCCACCAGTGGCACAGGGGGCTGGAGCGGTGAGCAGTACTTC.

The chain uses TRBV27 and TRBJ2-5, with TRBD2 matching over 7 bases. There are 15 residues in the CDR3. After removal of 3 bases from V and 1 base from J, the junction contained 5 bases not matched to a gene. Germline values: CDR1 MNHEY, CDR2 SMNVEV (reference sequence). Here the CDR3 DNA reads TGTGCCAGCAGTTTTCGGGGGGACGGCCAAGAGACCCAGTACTTC. The encoded protein is CASSFRGDGQETQYF.

The chain has TRBV28 and TRBJ2-7, with a possible D match to TRBD1 (5 bases). V lost 6 bases, J lost 0 bases, and 9 bases lay in between. The CDR3 loop spans 13 amino acids. CDR1 and CDR2 (germline): MDHEN, SYDVKM. The CDR3 nucleotides are TGTGCCAGCAGACCAGACAGCTCCTACGAGCAGTACTTC. It yields the protein CASRPDSSYEQYF.

V is TRBV4-3 and J is TRBJ1-3; D is possibly TRBD1 (6 bases). Trimming stripped 1 base from V and 4 bases from J, with 14 bases between. The length of the CDR3 is 16 residues. Looked up from germline, CDR1 is LGHNA and CDR2 is YSLEER. CDR3 sequence: CASSQVVGALGNTIYF. The CDR3 DNA reads TGCGCCAGCAGCCAAGTTGTGGGGGCTCTGGGAAACACCATATATTTT.

The J gene is TRBJ2-3, the V gene TRBV5-4, with TRBD2 matching over 11 bases. There are 16 residues in the CDR3. Germline V CDR1 and CDR2: SGHNT, YYREEE (reference sequence). V lost 3 bases and J lost 8; bases outside the gene matches: 11. The CDR3, as DNA: TGTGCCAGCAGCTCGGGGACTAGCGGAGACCCCGGTACGCAGTATTTT. This gives the protein CASSSGTSGDPGTQYF.

The chain links TRBV5-1 to TRBJ2-1, with 14 bases lining up with TRBD2. The CDR3 length is 18 residues. Germline V CDR1 and CDR2: SGHRS, YFSETQ. V was pared by 3 bases and J by 6 bases, with 11 bases of the junction left unmatched. CDR3 region: CASSSGTSGRIGFNEQFF. The CDR3 DNA is TGCGCCAGCAGCTCGGGGACTAGCGGGAGAATCGGGTTCAATGAGCAGTTCTTC.

This chain links TRBV7-9 with TRBJ2-5; 8 nucleotides agree with TRBD1. J gave up 0 bases and V 5 bases, and 5 bases lay outside the gene matches. Germline lookup yields CDR1 SEHNR and CDR2 FQNEAQ (reference sequence). This CDR3 spans 15 amino acids. CDR3 nucleotide sequence: TGTGCCAGCAGCCAGGACAGGGAGAACCAAGAGACCCAGTACTTC. Protein product: CASSQDRENQETQYF.

V and J are TRBV6-5 and TRBJ1-5; weak D call: TRBD1 (5 bases). Germline CDR1 is MNHEY and CDR2 is SVGAGI. CDR3 length: 14 residues. V lost 8 bases to trimming and J lost 4 bases, with 15 bases between them. In DNA form, the CDR3 reads TGTGCCAGCGATGTGGACCAGGGAAATCAGCCCCAGCATTTT. Encoded protein: CASDVDQGNQPQHF.

The rearrangement joins TRBV5-1 to TRBJ1-3; no reliable D call. CDR1 and CDR2 (germline): SGHRS, YFSETQ. V lost 3 bases and J lost 4, with 11 bases in between. This CDR3 has 14 amino acids. CDR3 amino acids: CASSSSIVGNTIYF. The CDR3 coding sequence is TGCGCCAGCAGCTCCTCAATAGTGGGAAACACCATATATTTT.

The gene calls are TRBV28 and TRBJ1-2; D gene uncertain. Between the trimmed V and J ends, which lost 6 bases and 0 bases, there was a span of 17 bases. Germline CDR1 reads MDHEN; CDR2 reads SYDVKM. This CDR3 has 16 amino acids. The CDR3 here is CASSPPASAANYGYTF. CDR3 bases: TGTGCCAGCAGCCCACCGGCCAGCGCCGCTAACTATGGCTACACCTTC.

V usage is TRBV19 and J usage is TRBJ1-1, with unresolved D. The ends were cut back, 3 bases at V and 8 bases at J, with 16 bases in the middle. Germline V gene lookup returns CDR1 LNHDA and CDR2 SQIVND (reference sequence). The CDR3 runs to 14 residues. The DNA of the CDR3 is TGTGCCAGTAGTATCACGGGTATCAGAGTCGAAGCTTTCTTT. Its translation: CASSITGIRVEAFF.

This chain connects TRBV5-1 to TRBJ1-6; no definite D call. The CDR3 totals 13 residues. Trimming removed 6 bases at V and 6 bases at J, with 10 bases between. Germline CDR1 SGHRS, CDR2 YFSETQ. The DNA for the CDR3 is TGCGCCAGCACTGAGGGCGGTAATTCACCCCTCCACTTT. Its protein product is CASTEGGNSPLHF.

The chain recombines TRBV25-1 with TRBJ2-7, with D uncertain. V was shortened by 1 base and J by 2 bases, with 9 bases between the two germline ends. Germline assignment: CDR1 MGHDK and CDR2 SYGVNS. This CDR3 is built from 14 residues. CDR3: CASSEFNSPYEQYF. The CDR3 bases are TGTGCCAGCAGTGAATTTAACTCGCCCTACGAGCAGTACTTC.

This chain connects TRBV3-1 (or the pseudogene TRBV3-2) to TRBJ2-1; 8 nucleotides line up with TRBD2. This CDR3 has 19 residues. Germline V gives CDR1 LGHDT, CDR2 YNNKEL (reference sequence). With 5 bases clipped from V and 2 bases from J, the junction kept 17 bases outside the gene matches. The CDR3: CASSSGGGGTRGTYNEQFF. In DNA, the CDR3 is TGTGCCAGCAGCTCAGGCGGGGGAGGGACTAGAGGGACCTACAATGAGCAGTTCTTC.

This clone was detected only once. The chain couples TRBV6-6 to TRBJ1-2; D is ambiguous. CDR1 is MNHNY and CDR2 is SVGAGI in the germline V gene (reference sequence). V was clipped by 4 bases and J by 1 base, with 7 bases between them. The CDR3 sequence is 13 residues long. The CDR3 region is CASSSGLNYGYTF. The CDR3 bases are TGTGCCAGCAGTTCCGGACTTAACTATGGCTACACCTTC.